These 8 T cell receptor beta chains were all obtained from the same sample, sequenced in a study of T cell responses to AZD1222 COVID-19 vaccine (dated by TCRdb to about 2021). In light of the paper, this sample's time point label describes: baseline before first vaccination. Library preparation used the immunoSEQ multiplex PCR assay. This immuneACCESS table, as held by TCRdb, lists in-frame sequences with V and J called but not all clones. Of the missing ones, under half trace to an unresolved V gene in checked studies; the others have no known cause. The sample records 110,000 to 150,000 clones, about 91% of which are singletons. The biggest ten clones account for approximately 3.7% of the sample. This specimen consisted of peripheral blood, obtained on day 0 of AZD1222 vaccination. Source of these receptors: an adult in good health.

In the case of this clone: Other DNA sequences in the same sample also yield this CDR3. The chain links TRBV25-1 to TRBJ1-4; a weak D match, TRBD1 (6 bases). V was cut by 3 bases and J by 7 bases, with 9 bases left in between. The CDR3 loop spans 13 amino acids. CDR1 and CDR2 (germline): MGHDK, SYGVNS. CDR3 sequence: CASSDRGAEKLFF. CDR3 DNA sequence: TGTGCCAGCAGTGATCGGGGGGCTGAAAAACTGTTTTTT.

CDR3 DNA sequence: TGTGCCAGCAGCGTAGGCGGCAGCGGGAGGGCCTACGAGCAGTACTTC. It codes for CASSVGGSGRAYEQYF. The chain is built from TRBV9 and TRBJ2-7, with TRBD2 matching 10 bases. Germline trimming cut 0 bases from V and 2 bases from J; bases unmatched to any gene: 5. CDR3 length: 16 residues. The germline V gene has CDR1 SGDLS and CDR2 YYNGEE.

The rearrangement links TRBV6-5 to TRBJ2-7; 7 bases align to TRBD2. V lost 8 bases and J lost 2; bases outside the gene matches: 9. Germline CDR1 and CDR2: MNHEY and SVGAGI. The CDR3 is made up of 14 amino acids. Here the CDR3 reads CASGGQAGTYEQYF. The CDR3, as DNA: TGTGCCAGCGGGGGTCAAGCGGGGACCTACGAGCAGTACTTC.

V gene TRBV27 combines with J gene TRBJ2-5; tentatively, D is TRBD2 (6 bases). The CDR3 sequence is 15 residues long. Germline V gene lookup returns CDR1 MNHEY and CDR2 SMNVEV (reference sequence). Deletions cut 0 bases from V and 7 bases from J, with 15 bases between. The chain's CDR3 is CASSLSRAGTGTQYF. Here the CDR3 DNA reads TGTGCCAGCAGTTTATCGAGGGCGGGAACCGGGACCCAGTACTTC.

This clone was seen only once. V gene TRBV24-1 combines with J gene TRBJ2-2; D might be TRBD1 (5 bases). The CDR3 length is 15 residues. The germline V gene has CDR1 KGHDR and CDR2 SFDVKD. Trimming left V 4 bases short and J 3 bases short, with 11 bases between. The CDR3 spells CATSDPGSYTGELFF. CDR3 DNA sequence: TGTGCCACCAGTGACCCAGGGTCGTACACCGGGGAGCTGTTTTTT.

The rearrangement joins TRBV7-2 to TRBJ1-5, with unresolved D. The V gene's germline CDR1 is SGHTA and CDR2 FQGNSA. With 5 bases removed from V and 6 bases from J, the gap between germline ends came to 8 bases. The CDR3 is 12 residues long. In nucleotides, the CDR3 is TGTGCCAGCAGCCCCTATGGTCAGCCCCAGCATTTT. This sequence encodes CASSPYGQPQHF.

This clone was detected once. This chain connects TRBV6-5 to TRBJ2-7; TRBD2 agrees at 10 bases. Per germline, CDR1 MNHEY and CDR2 SVGAGI. With V trimmed by 9 bases and J by 6 bases, 5 bases remained unmatched. This CDR3 region has 12 residues. The CDR3 region has the DNA TGTGCCAGTCTAGCGGGAGTTCGCGAGCAGTACTTC. Its protein product is CASLAGVREQYF.

V is TRBV29-1 and J is TRBJ1-3; TRBD1 might be the D (6 bases). The V end was cut by 7 bases, the J end by 1 base, with 14 bases between. The CDR3 contains 14 residues. The germline V gene has CDR1 SQVTM and CDR2 ANQGSEA. The CDR3: CSAEGGSSGNTIYF. The CDR3 nucleotides are TGCAGCGCCGAGGGGGGTTCGTCTGGAAACACCATATATTTT.